The rows below give T cell receptor beta chains drawn from one sample of a study of beta chain features in type 1 diabetes. TCRdb's copy holds only in-frame clones and misses some; the assay was immunoSEQ multiplex PCR. Of roughly 250,000 clones listed, around 21% are singletons. Specimen: naive CD4+ T cells from blood. All receptors come from a woman aged 40 to 50 with type 1 diabetes. Each CDR3 is given with its conserved first and last residue. D genes are given only for firm matches. Clone size appears in some rows only: once, few, many, or a class for an expanded clone.

J: TRBJ2-3; size: few; V: TRBV18; D: NA; CDR3: CASSPPSTDTQYF; DNA: TGTGCCAGCTCACCTCCTAGCACAGATACGCAGTATTTT
J: TRBJ2-1; size: few; V: TRBV7-3; D: TRBD2; CDR3: CASTLLAAEKNEQFF; DNA: TGTGCCAGCACCCTACTAGCGGCCGAAAAGAATGAGCAGTTCTTC
J: TRBJ1-4; size: NA; V: TRBV7-2; D: NA; CDR3: CASSPRLATNEKLFF; DNA: TGTGCCAGCAGCCCCCGACTGGCAACTAATGAAAAACTGTTTTTT
J: TRBJ2-1; size: few; V: TRBV7-3; D: NA; CDR3: CASSLIVSGSYNEQFF; DNA: TGTGCCAGCAGCTTAATAGTGTCAGGGTCCTACAATGAGCAGTTCTTC
J: TRBJ1-1; size: few; V: TRBV19; D: NA; CDR3: CASSFGGNTEAFF; DNA: TGTGCCAGTAGTTTCGGGGGGAACACTGAAGCTTTCTTT
J: TRBJ2-7; size: NA; V: TRBV7-2; D: TRBD1; CDR3: CASSLVRSGGIEQYF; DNA: TGTGCCAGCAGTCTCGTCCGATCAGGGGGCATCGAGCAGTACTTC
J: TRBJ2-1; size: NA; V: TRBV5-6; D: TRBD2; CDR3: CASSLGLAERLWEFF; DNA: TGTGCCAGCAGCCTGGGACTAGCGGAACGGCTTTGGGAGTTCTTC
J: TRBJ1-1; size: NA; V: TRBV20-1; D: NA; CDR3: CSARMNTEAFF; DNA: TGCAGTGCCCGTATGAACACTGAAGCTTTCTTT
J: TRBJ2-7; size: NA; V: TRBV7-9; D: TRBD2; CDR3: CASSLAGGPREQYF; DNA: TGTGCCAGCAGCTTAGCGGGAGGGCCTCGGGAGCAGTACTTC
J: TRBJ1-5; size: few; V: TRBV4-2; D: NA; CDR3: CASSLDSEPQHF; DNA: TGTGCCAGCAGCCTGGACAGTGAGCCCCAGCATTTT
J: TRBJ1-2; size: NA; V: TRBV7-9; D: TRBD1; CDR3: CASSPGGGLAAFYGYTF; DNA: TGTGCCAGCAGCCCAGGGGGTGGTCTGGCGGCTTTCTATGGCTACACCTTC
J: TRBJ1-5; size: NA; V: TRBV6-6; D: NA; CDR3: CASRESNQPQHF; DNA: TGTGCCAGCAGAGAGAGCAATCAGCCCCAGCATTTT